A selection of T cell receptor beta chains follows, all from one sample in a study of cytomegalovirus exposure and HLA in healthy donors. The repertoire was sequenced with immunoSEQ multiplex PCR; TCRdb's copy has only in-frame clones and lacks some. Seen here are about 150,000 clones, 79% observed once, and the top ten hold roughly 6.8%. The specimen sequenced was PBMCs. The receptors derive from a man aged 45 to 65 in good health and CMV-seropositive. Both conserved end residues are part of each CDR3. D genes are given only for firm matches. Expanded clones get a size class; other rows say once, few or many, or leave the size out.

TRBJ2-2	TRBV6-5	-	-	TGTGCCAGCAGTTACATATGGGGAGGAGCCGGGGAGCTGTTTTTT	CASSYIWGGAGELFF
TRBJ1-6	TRBV19	-	-	TGTGCCAGTAGTATTAGCGGGTTTGATGGGAAAGGTTCACCCCTCCACTTT	CASSISGFDGKGSPLHF
TRBJ2-2	TRBV11-3	-	TRBD2	TGTGCCAGCAGCCAAAGCCAGCGGGGGTACACCGGGGAGCTGTTTTTT	CASSQSQRGYTGELFF
TRBJ2-6	TRBV19	-	TRBD1	TGTGCCAGTGGAGGTTCAGAGGCCTGGTCGGGACAGGGGGCGCACGGGGCCAACGTCCTGACTTTC	CASGGSEAWSGQGAHGANVLTF
TRBJ2-7	TRBV27	-	TRBD1	TGTGCCAGCAGTTTATCGGGGGACAGAGTCTACGAGCAGTACTTC	CASSLSGDRVYEQYF
TRBJ2-7	TRBV20-1	-	-	TGCAGTGCTTCTAGGCGCGAGCAGTACTTC	CSASRREQYF
TRBJ2-1	TRBV4-1	-	TRBD2	TGCGCCAGCAGCCAGAGACTAGCGGAGGACAATGAGCAGTTCTTC	CASSQRLAEDNEQFF
TRBJ2-1	TRBV29-1	-	TRBD2	TGCAGCGTTGAGGCTAGCGGGAGCTACAATGAGCAGTTCTTC	CSVEASGSYNEQFF
TRBJ1-6	TRBV15	few	-	TGTGCCACCAGCAGAGATGGTGGCAGGGGTCGGGATAATTCACCCCTCCACTTT	CATSRDGGRGRDNSPLHF
TRBJ2-3	TRBV2	few	-	TGTGCCAGCAGTACAGGGTCGGATACGCAGTATTTT	CASSTGSDTQYF
TRBJ2-4	TRBV19	-	TRBD2	TGTGCCAGTAGTATAACTAGCGGGAGCCCGAGGCCAATTCAGTACTTC	CASSITSGSPRPIQYF
TRBJ1-2	TRBV7-9	-	-	TGTTCCAGCAGCTTAGGGCTCAACTATGGCTACACCTTC	CSSSLGLNYGYTF
TRBJ1-2	TRBV2	-	-	TGTGCCAGCAGTCCCCAATTAGGACAAGGAAACTATGGCTACACCTTC	CASSPQLGQGNYGYTF
TRBJ1-5	TRBV6-1	-	-	TGTGCCAGCAGTACGACAGGTGATAGCAATCAGCCCCAGCATTTT	CASSTTGDSNQPQHF
TRBJ2-3	TRBV15	-	-	TGTGCCGCAGCAGGGGCAGTAAGCACAGATACGCAGTATTTT	CAAAGAVSTDTQYF
TRBJ2-5	TRBV21-1	-	-	TGTGCCAGCAGCAAAAGGAACAGGCGGGAAGAAGAGACCCAGTACTTC	CASSKRNRREEETQYF
TRBJ2-7	TRBV4-2	-	TRBD2	TGTGCCAGCAGCCGAGGGACTAGCGGGTCCTACGAGCAGTACTTC	CASSRGTSGSYEQYF
TRBJ2-5	TRBV27	-	TRBD1	TGTGCCAGCAGTTTCGGACAGGGCCGGGAGACCCAGTACTTC	CASSFGQGRETQYF
TRBJ2-1	TRBV5-1	-	TRBD1	TGCGCCAGCACCCAGGGGGAGTGGGGCAATGAGCAGTTCTTC	CASTQGEWGNEQFF
TRBJ2-5	TRBV4-1	-	-	TGCGCCAGCAGCCAAGGTCAGGCAGGTTCTCAAGAGACCCAGTACTTC	CASSQGQAGSQETQYF
TRBJ2-1	TRBV7-2	-	TRBD2	TGTGCCAGCAGCACGCGTACCGGGACTAGTATCTTC	CASSTRTGTSIF
TRBJ1-2	TRBV18	few	-	TGTGCCAGCTCATTCGAAGAGGCGGGTGGCTACACCTTC	CASSFEEAGGYTF
TRBJ2-1	TRBV29-1	once	TRBD2	TGCAGCGTTGGGACTAGTTTTGAGCAGTTCTTC	CSVGTSFEQFF
TRBJ1-4	TRBV15	-	TRBD1	TGTGCCACCAGCAGAGACCCCCCCGACAGGGTCATTAATGAAAAACTGTTTTTT	CATSRDPPDRVINEKLFF
TRBJ2-6	TRBV6-1	-	-	TGTGCCAGCAGTGGAAAACTCTCTGGGGCCAACGTCCTGACTTTC	CASSGKLSGANVLTF
TRBJ1-1	TRBV2	-	TRBD1	TGTGCCAGCAGGCGAGAGGGGGCCTCTGAAGCTTTCTTT	CASRREGASEAFF
TRBJ2-5	TRBV18	-	TRBD2	TGTGCCAGCTCACCACCAACGGGAGGTAAAGAGACCCAGTACTTC	CASSPPTGGKETQYF
TRBJ2-3	TRBV4-1	-	-	TGCGCCAGCAGCCAAGAGAGGGGGAAGGTAACAGATACGCAGTATTTT	CASSQERGKVTDTQYF
TRBJ2-1	TRBV27	-	-	TGTGCCAGCAGTTTATTACGGGACTCCTACAATGAGCAGTTCTTC	CASSLLRDSYNEQFF
TRBJ1-4	TRBV5-1	-	-	TGCGCCAGCAAACCAGGGTTAACTAATGAAAAACTGTTTTTT	CASKPGLTNEKLFF
TRBJ1-5	TRBV28	once	TRBD1	TGTGCCAGCAGTTCCCCAGGGGGGCCGATTAATCAGCCCCAGCATTTT	CASSSPGGPINQPQHF
TRBJ1-4	TRBV5-1	-	-	TGCGCCAGCAGCCCGGGAGGTCGACCTAATGAAAAACTGTTTTTT	CASSPGGRPNEKLFF